The 20 T cell receptor beta chains listed next were all sequenced from one sample in a study of persistence of HIV-infected CD4 T cells. Sequencing used immunoSEQ version 4 in survey mode. The assay was immunoSEQ multiplex PCR, and TCRdb's table has in-frame clones only and misses some. Seen here are about 32,000 clones, roughly 82% observed once, and the top ten hold 18%. The antigens these receptors bind are not known. The stimulus was an HIV-1 Gag 15-mer peptide pool, 0.85 to 1 ug/peptide/mL. CD40L/CD69 double-negative CD45RO-high memory CD4+ T cells were collected. The sequencing used CD4+ T cells sorted from PBMCs after approximately 19-hour stimulation, collected from a patient who received antiretroviral therapy. These TCRs come from an adult woman with HIV who was CMV-seropositive.

J is TRBJ1-2 and V is TRBV28; possible D gene TRBD1, 5 bases. Looked up from germline, CDR1 is MDHEN and CDR2 is SYDVKM. There are 15 residues in the CDR3. The germline V and J ends were trimmed by 7 bases and 8 bases, with 23 bases remaining between them. The CDR3 sequence: CASTKGSGGFRGYTF. CDR3 DNA sequence: TGTGCCAGCACAAAGGGCTCGGGGGGGTTCCGGGGCTACACCTTC.

This clone was detected only a few times. V is TRBV7-9 and J is TRBJ1-2; D uncertain. This CDR3 contains 15 residues. Germline CDR1 reads SEHNR; CDR2 reads FQNEAQ (reference sequence). Trimming removed 2 bases at V and 3 bases at J, with 13 bases between. The DNA of the CDR3 is TGTGCCAGCAGCTTATATGGGTCTATAGACTATGGCTACACCTTC. Residues: CASSLYGSIDYGYTF.

The chain couples TRBV28 to TRBJ1-1; D is undetermined. With 6 bases removed from V and 1 base from J, the gap between germline ends came to 9 bases. Germline V gene lookup returns CDR1 MDHEN and CDR2 SYDVKM. CDR3 length: 13 amino acids. CDR3 nucleotides: TGTGCCAGCAGCCTGCCCGGGAACACTGAAGCTTTCTTT. Translating gives CASSLPGNTEAFF. Variable domain in full (rest from reference TRBV28 and TRBJ1-1): DVKVTQSSRYLVKRTGEKVFLECVQDMDHENMFWYRQDPGLGLRLIYFSYDVKMKEKGDIPEGYSVSREKKERFSLILESASTNQTSMYLCASSLPGNTEAFFGQGTRLTVV.

The CDR3 is CASSLLGLNNEQFF. The CDR3 DNA reads as TGTGCCAGCAGCTTATTGGGACTCAACAATGAGCAGTTCTTC. V and J are TRBV7-9 and TRBJ2-1; D is possibly TRBD2 (6 bases). The CDR3 is 14 amino acids. Germline lookup yields CDR1 SEHNR and CDR2 FQNEAQ (reference sequence). V was trimmed by 2 bases and J by 5 bases, leaving 10 bases between them.

V gene TRBV29-1 combines with J gene TRBJ1-3; perhaps TRBD1 as D (6 bases). The CDR3 length is 13 residues. With 2 bases removed from V and 7 bases from J, the gap between germline ends came to 12 bases. CDR1 is SQVTM, CDR2 ANQGSEA, per germline. CDR3: CSVESDRWNTIYF. The CDR3 coding sequence is TGCAGCGTTGAATCCGACAGGTGGAACACCATATATTTT. Based on the CDR3 plus reference TRBV29-1 and TRBJ1-3, the full variable domain is SAVISQKPSRDICQRGTSLTIQCQVDSQVTMMFWYRQQPGQSLTLIATANQGSEATYESGFVIDKFPISRPNLTFSTLTVSNMSPEDSSIYLCSVESDRWNTIYFGEGSWLTVV.

V is TRBV5-1 and J is TRBJ2-3, with a tentative D call TRBD2 (6 bases). The V gene's germline CDR1 is SGHRS and CDR2 YFSETQ. Trimming removed 1 base from V and 4 bases from J, with 16 bases in between. CDR3 length equals 16 residues. In DNA, the CDR3 is TGCGCCAGCAGCTTGAAACTTTCTAGCGCCCCAGATACGCAGTATTTT. Translated, it gives CASSLKLSSAPDTQYF.

The table lists this clone with a few counts. Other DNA sequences in the sample encode the same CDR3. The rearrangement uses TRBV5-1 and TRBJ1-1; D is perhaps TRBD1 (5 bases). The CDR3 is made up of 14 amino acids. CDR1 is SGHRS and CDR2 is YFSETQ in the germline V gene. V lost 5 bases and J 1 base, leaving 12 bases between the germline ends. The CDR3 loop is CASSPPGTNTEAFF. The DNA for the CDR3 is TGCGCCAGCAGTCCGCCAGGGACGAACACTGAAGCTTTCTTT.

V usage is TRBV18 and J usage is TRBJ1-1; D unresolved. This CDR3 has 15 amino acids. The ends were cut back, 1 base at V and 1 base at J, with 10 bases in the middle. Looked up from germline, CDR1 is KGHSH and CDR2 is LQKENI. CDR3 nucleotides: TGTGCCAGCTCACCACGGGGTTTGCCGAACACTGAAGCTTTCTTT. This sequence encodes CASSPRGLPNTEAFF.

The rearrangement links TRBV28 to TRBJ2-7; the D gene is possibly TRBD1 (7 bases). V lost 7 bases, J lost 10 bases, and 17 bases lay in between. Germline CDR1 reads MDHEN; CDR2 reads SYDVKM. The CDR3 sequence is 12 residues long. For the CDR3, the DNA is TGTGCCAGCAAGGAGGGGGCCTTTCCTCAGTACTTC. Its translation: CASKEGAFPQYF.

The V call is TRBV5-5, the J call TRBJ1-5; the D gene is possibly TRBD1 (6 bases). V lost 4 bases and J 5 bases, leaving 16 bases between the germline ends. The CDR3 contains 15 residues. The germline V gene encodes CDR1 SGHKS and CDR2 YYEKEE (reference sequence). Written as DNA, the CDR3 is TGTGCCAGCAGCGGGGGGCTGGACGACTATCAGCCCCAGCATTTT. Translated, it gives CASSGGLDDYQPQHF.

This chain's CDR3 is CASSSYQETQYF. The CDR3 bases are TGTGCCAGCAGTTCCTATCAAGAGACCCAGTACTTC. The chain joins TRBV28 to TRBJ2-5; D gene ambiguous. The germline V and J ends were trimmed by 4 bases and 2 bases, with 5 bases remaining between them. CDR3 length: 12 residues. Germline values: CDR1 MDHEN, CDR2 SYDVKM.

The chain carries TRBV14 and TRBJ2-7; D may be TRBD1 (5 bases). CDR3 length: 13 amino acids. V was pared by 4 bases and J by 3 bases, with 10 bases between. The germline V gene has CDR1 SGHDN and CDR2 FVKESK. This CDR3 is CASSRQHGYEQYF. Here the CDR3 DNA reads TGTGCCAGCAGCCGACAGCATGGCTACGAGCAGTACTTC.

The chain combines TRBV7-2 with TRBJ2-1; possibly TRBD1 for D (5 bases). CDR1 is SGHTA, CDR2 FQGNSA, per germline. Trimming shortened V by 6 bases and J by 4 bases, and 13 bases separated the two germline ends. The CDR3 runs to 14 residues. The CDR3 loop is CASSSFRTYNEQFF. CDR3 sequence (DNA): TGTGCCAGCAGTTCCTTCAGGACATACAATGAGCAGTTCTTC.

V and J are TRBV3-1 (or the pseudogene TRBV3-2) and TRBJ2-5; 8 nucleotides line up with TRBD1. Germline values: CDR1 LGHDT, CDR2 YNNKEL (reference sequence). The CDR3 consists of 17 residues. V dropped 0 bases and J dropped 4; count of bases not matched to a gene: 10. CDR3 nucleotide sequence: TGTGCCAGCAGCCAAGATGGCCAGGGGGCTCAAGGAGAGACCCAGTACTTC. Translation: CASSQDGQGAQGETQYF.

The rearrangement joins TRBV28 to TRBJ2-7; tentatively, D is TRBD1 (6 bases). Germline loops: CDR1 MDHEN, CDR2 SYDVKM. The CDR3 spans 17 residues. V lost 8 bases to trimming and J lost 0 bases, with 23 bases between them. CDR3 sequence: CASGIRKGTPDSYEQYF. The DNA of the CDR3 is TGTGCCAGCGGCATAAGGAAGGGGACACCCGACTCCTACGAGCAGTACTTC.

This clone was detected once. The rearrangement uses TRBV12-3 or TRBV12-4 and TRBJ2-2; no reliable D call. Between the trimmed V and J ends, which lost 3 bases and 6 bases, there was a span of 8 bases. The CDR3 length is 13 residues. Written as DNA, the CDR3 is TGTGCCAGCAGTTTGTCTGGATCCGGGGAGCTGTTTTTT. Translation: CASSLSGSGELFF.

V usage is TRBV19 and J usage is TRBJ1-3; tentatively, D is TRBD1 (5 bases). The CDR3 consists of 12 residues. Germline V gene lookup returns CDR1 LNHDA and CDR2 SQIVND (reference sequence). The CDR3, as DNA: TGTGAGGAGGGACCCTCTGGAAACACCATATATTTT. Its translation: CEEGPSGNTIYF.

The rearrangement links TRBV20-1 to TRBJ1-2; D not resolved. The germline CDR1 and CDR2 sequences are DFQATT and SNEGSKA (reference sequence). V was pared by 7 bases and J by 6 bases, with 12 bases between. This CDR3 has 11 residues. The CDR3 spells CSGIGINGYTF. The CDR3 DNA reads as TGCAGTGGTATAGGGATTAATGGCTACACCTTC.

This sequence joins TRBV18 and TRBJ2-3; D possibly uses TRBD1 or TRBD2 (5 bases each). Trimming cost V 3 bases and J 0 bases, with 16 bases left between them. Germline V gene data show CDR1 as KGHSH and CDR2 as LQKENI. The CDR3 is 17 amino acids. The CDR3 spells CASSPLEGNPSTDTQYF. In nucleotides, the CDR3 is TGTGCCAGCTCACCTCTAGAGGGGAATCCTAGCACAGATACGCAGTATTTT.

The chain is built from TRBV12-3 or TRBV12-4 and TRBJ2-1; D is ambiguous. The CDR3 runs to 13 residues. The germline V and J ends were trimmed by 6 bases and 2 bases, with 8 bases remaining between them. The CDR3: CASSSLTYNEQFF. CDR3 sequence (DNA): TGTGCCAGCAGCTCCTTGACCTACAATGAGCAGTTCTTC.